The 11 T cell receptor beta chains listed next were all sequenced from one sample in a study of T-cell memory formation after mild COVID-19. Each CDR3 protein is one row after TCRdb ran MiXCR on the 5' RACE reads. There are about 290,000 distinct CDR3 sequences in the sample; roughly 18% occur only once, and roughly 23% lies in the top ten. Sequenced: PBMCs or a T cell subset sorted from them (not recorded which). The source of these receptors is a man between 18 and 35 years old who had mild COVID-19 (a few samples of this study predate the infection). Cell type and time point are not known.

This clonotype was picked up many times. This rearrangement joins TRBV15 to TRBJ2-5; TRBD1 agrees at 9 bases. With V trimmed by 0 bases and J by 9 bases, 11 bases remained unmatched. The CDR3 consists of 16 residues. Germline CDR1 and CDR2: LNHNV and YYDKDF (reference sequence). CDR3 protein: CATSRDKGTGFFSQYF. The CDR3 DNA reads TGTGCCACCAGCAGAGATAAAGGGACAGGGTTTTTTTCCCAGTACTTC.

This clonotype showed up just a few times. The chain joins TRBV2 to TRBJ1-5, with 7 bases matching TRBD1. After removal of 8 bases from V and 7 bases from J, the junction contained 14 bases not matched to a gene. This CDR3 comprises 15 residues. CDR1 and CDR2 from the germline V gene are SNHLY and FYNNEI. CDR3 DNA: TGTGCCAGCCACGGCAGACAGGGTAGTAGACAGCCCCAGCATTTT. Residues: CASHGRQGSRQPQHF.

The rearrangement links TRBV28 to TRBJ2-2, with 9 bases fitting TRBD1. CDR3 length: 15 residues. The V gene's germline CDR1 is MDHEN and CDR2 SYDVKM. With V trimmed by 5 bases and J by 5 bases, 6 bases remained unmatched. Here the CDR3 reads CASSENRGRTGELFF. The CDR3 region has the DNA TGTGCCAGCAGTGAAAACAGGGGGCGGACCGGGGAGCTGTTTTTT.

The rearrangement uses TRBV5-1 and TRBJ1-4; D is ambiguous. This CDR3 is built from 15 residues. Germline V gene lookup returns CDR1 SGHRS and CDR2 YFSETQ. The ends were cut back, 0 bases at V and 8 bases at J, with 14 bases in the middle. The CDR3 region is CASSLAARFGEKLFF. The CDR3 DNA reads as TGCGCCAGCAGCTTGGCTGCTCGTTTCGGCGAAAAACTGTTTTTT.

CDR3 bases: TGCGCCAGCAAAGGGACAGGCAAAAACATTCAGTACTTC. Amino acid sequence: CASKGTGKNIQYF. The rearrangement links TRBV5-1 to TRBJ2-4; 8 bases are shared with TRBD1. The ends lost 6 bases at V and 3 bases at J; junction bases unmatched: 2. Germline lookup yields CDR1 SGHRS and CDR2 YFSETQ. The CDR3 is 13 residues long.

As DNA, the CDR3 is TGCGCCAGCAGCCAAGAAGTGGGGGGAAACACAGATACGCAGTATTTT. It specifies CASSQEVGGNTDTQYF. V and J are TRBV4-3 and TRBJ2-3; D is possibly TRBD2 (6 bases). This CDR3 is built from 16 residues. The germline gives CDR1 LGHNA, CDR2 YSLEER. The V end was cut by 0 bases, the J end by 2 bases, with 12 bases between.

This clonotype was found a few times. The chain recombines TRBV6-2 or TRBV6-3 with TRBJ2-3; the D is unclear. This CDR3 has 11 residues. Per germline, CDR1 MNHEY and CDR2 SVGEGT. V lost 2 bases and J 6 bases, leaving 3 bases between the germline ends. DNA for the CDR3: TGTGCCAGCAGTTACGGGGATACGCAGTATTTT. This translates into CASSYGDTQYF.

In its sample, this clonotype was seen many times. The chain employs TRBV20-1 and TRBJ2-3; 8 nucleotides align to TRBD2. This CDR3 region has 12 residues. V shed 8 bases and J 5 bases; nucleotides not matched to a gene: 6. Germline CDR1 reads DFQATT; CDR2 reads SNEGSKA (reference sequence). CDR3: CSPRAGGDTQYF. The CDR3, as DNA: TGCAGTCCCCGGGCGGGGGGAGATACGCAGTATTTT.

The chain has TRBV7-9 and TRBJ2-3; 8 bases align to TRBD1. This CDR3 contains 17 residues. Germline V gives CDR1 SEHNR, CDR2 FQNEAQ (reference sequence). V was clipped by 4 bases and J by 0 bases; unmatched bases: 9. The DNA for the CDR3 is TGTGCCAGCAGCTATCTTTTCCGGGACAGGAGCACAGATACGCAGTATTTT. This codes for CASSYLFRDRSTDTQYF.

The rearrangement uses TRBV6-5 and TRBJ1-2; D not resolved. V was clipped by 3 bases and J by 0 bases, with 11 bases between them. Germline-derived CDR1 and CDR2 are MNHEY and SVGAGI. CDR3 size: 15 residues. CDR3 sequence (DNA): TGTGCCAGCAGTTATGGTCACGAGACTAACTATGGCTACACCTTC. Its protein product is CASSYGHETNYGYTF.

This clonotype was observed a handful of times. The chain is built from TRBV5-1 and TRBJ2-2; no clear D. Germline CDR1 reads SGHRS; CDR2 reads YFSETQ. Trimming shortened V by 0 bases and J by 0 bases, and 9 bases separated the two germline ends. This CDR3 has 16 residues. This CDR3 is CASSLDPITNTGELFF. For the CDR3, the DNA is TGCGCCAGCAGCTTGGATCCGATAACGAACACCGGGGAGCTGTTTTTT.